A single sample is the source of the 27 T cell receptor beta chains below, sequenced in a study of CD8 T cells in ankylosing spondylitis. Study-wide points: It appeared that ankylosing spondylitis blood was characterized by a TCR beta motif of 8 or 9 highly homologous variants.

TCRdb reprocessed the 5' RACE reads with MiXCR, giving one entry per CDR3 protein. The sample has about 750,000 distinct CDR3 sequences; about 20% are singletons. No cognate antigen is known for these TCRs. Source material: blood, either unsorted or a sorted T cell fraction (not recorded which). These receptors originate from a male donor with ankylosing spondylitis.

This clonotype was detected only a few times. J is TRBJ2-3 and V is TRBV7-9; 10 bases agree with TRBD2. The J segment lost 4 bases and the V segment lost 8 bases, leaving 15 bases of the junction unmatched. Germline V lookup: CDR1 SEHNR, CDR2 FQNEAQ (reference sequence). The CDR3 consists of 17 residues. Here the CDR3 DNA reads TGTGCCAGCCTCCAGAGGGGGGCTAGCGGGGGCCCAGATACGCAGTATTTT. This encodes CASLQRGASGGPDTQYF.

This clonotype occurred many times. V usage is TRBV5-1 and J usage is TRBJ1-1; perhaps TRBD1 as D (5 bases). Trimming removed 1 base at V and 6 bases at J, with 10 bases between. The length of the CDR3 is 13 residues. CDR1 and CDR2 (germline): SGHRS, YFSETQ. Here the CDR3 DNA reads TGCGCCAGCAGCTTGTTACTGGGGGCTGAAGCTTTCTTT. Protein sequence: CASSLLLGAEAFF.

The chain joins TRBV7-9 to TRBJ1-1; D gene ambiguous. V was pared by 9 bases and J by 3 bases, with 17 bases between. The germline V gene has CDR1 SEHNR and CDR2 FQNEAQ (reference sequence). The CDR3 has 14 amino acids. The CDR3 DNA follows: TGTGCCAGAGGGCCAGGAGCCCCGGACACTGAAGCTTTCTTT. Translation gives CARGPGAPDTEAFF.

The table lists this clonotype with a few counts. V and J are TRBV18 and TRBJ1-1; D perhaps matches TRBD1 (5 bases). Germline V lookup: CDR1 KGHSH, CDR2 LQKENI. Trimming removed 4 bases from V and 1 base from J, with 16 bases in between. The CDR3 is made up of 16 amino acids. The CDR3 sequence is CASSRGMGGTNTEAFF. In DNA, the CDR3 is TGTGCCAGCTCACGGGGAATGGGGGGAACGAACACTGAAGCTTTCTTT.

A few counts support this clonotype. The gene calls are TRBV7-8 and TRBJ1-2; 7 positions match TRBD1. The junction had 6 bases not matched to a gene; V was cut back by 5 bases and J by 3 bases. Germline assignment: CDR1 SGHVS and CDR2 FQNEAQ. This CDR3 is 14 amino acids long. For the CDR3, the DNA is TGTGCCAGCAGCGCACAGGGGTCCCACTATGGCTACACCTTC. Protein: CASSAQGSHYGYTF.

CDR3 region: CASSPYGGGYTF. The CDR3 nucleotides read TGTGCCAGCAGCCCCTATGGGGGTGGCTACACCTTC. This sequence joins TRBV7-2 and TRBJ1-2; tentative D call: TRBD1 (5 bases). The germline V gene encodes CDR1 SGHTA and CDR2 FQGNSA. The germline V and J ends were trimmed by 5 bases and 7 bases, with 11 bases remaining between them. This CDR3 is built from 12 residues.

This chain joins TRBV6-2 or TRBV6-3 and TRBJ2-1; perhaps D is TRBD1 or TRBD2 (6 bases each). V shed 2 bases and J shed 8 bases, with 13 bases lying between them. The CDR3 sequence is 14 residues long. Per germline, CDR1 MNHEY and CDR2 SVGEGT. CDR3 sequence: CASSYGRTVDEQFF. The CDR3 DNA follows: TGTGCCAGCAGTTACGGGAGGACAGTGGATGAGCAGTTCTTC.

This clonotype showed up just a few times. This sequence joins TRBV30 and TRBJ2-5, with D possibly matching TRBD1 (5 bases). Germline CDR1 and CDR2: GTSNPN and SVGIG (reference sequence). Trimming removed 7 bases at V and 0 bases at J, with 9 bases between. The CDR3 is 12 amino acids. For the CDR3, the DNA is TGTGCCTATAGACAGAACCAAGAGACCCAGTACTTC. Amino acid sequence: CAYRQNQETQYF.

This clonotype was recorded many times. The chain combines TRBV7-8 with TRBJ1-4; tentatively, D is TRBD1 (5 bases). This CDR3 contains 15 residues. V was cut by 1 base and J by 5 bases, with 11 bases left in between. The germline CDR1 and CDR2 sequences are SGHVS and FQNEAQ. The CDR3 loop reads CASSLDGTANEKLFF. The DNA for the CDR3 is TGTGCCAGCAGCTTAGACGGGACGGCGAATGAAAAACTGTTTTTT.

Only a few counts were recorded for this clonotype. The rearrangement uses TRBV4-1 and TRBJ2-7; the D is unclear. This CDR3 is 13 amino acids long. The V and J ends lost 4 bases and 2 bases respectively, with 9 bases between them. Looked up from germline, CDR1 is MGHRA and CDR2 is YSYEKL. The DNA for the CDR3 is TGCGCCAGCAGCCTATCCAATGCCTACGAGCAGTACTTC. This codes for CASSLSNAYEQYF.

J is TRBJ2-1 and V is TRBV5-1; D is unclear. Germline-derived CDR1 and CDR2 are SGHRS and YFSETQ. This CDR3 contains 15 residues. The V and J ends lost 0 bases and 2 bases respectively, with 9 bases between them. The CDR3 loop is CASSLDGQTYNEQFF. CDR3 nucleotide sequence: TGCGCCAGCAGCTTGGACGGGCAGACCTACAATGAGCAGTTCTTC. Looking up the rest from reference TRBV5-1 and TRBJ2-1 gives the full variable domain: KAGVTQTPRYLIKTRGQQVTLSCSPISGHRSVSWYQQTPGQGLQFLFEYFSETQRNKGNFPGRFSGRQFSNSRSEMNVSTLELGDSALYLCASSLDGQTYNEQFFGPGTRLTVL.

The sample holds a few counts of this clonotype. This sequence joins TRBV9 and TRBJ2-3; 9 bases are shared with TRBD2. The CDR3 length is 16 residues. The V gene's germline CDR1 is SGDLS and CDR2 YYNGEE. Trimming took 1 base from V and 2 from J; bases not matched to a gene: 5. CDR3 in amino acids: CASSVRREGPTDTQYF. As DNA, the CDR3 is TGTGCCAGCAGCGTACGGCGGGAGGGGCCCACAGATACGCAGTATTTT.

Of note for this clonotype: A much larger clone differs from this one at a single base, so this may be a read error. This chain links TRBV11-2 with TRBJ2-1; 8 bases map to TRBD2. Trimming cost V 3 bases and J 5 bases; bases outside gene matches: 3. Germline assignment: CDR1 SGHAT and CDR2 FQNNGV. CDR3 length: 14 residues. The CDR3 region has the DNA TGTGCCAGCAGCTTTACTAGCGGACACAATGAGCAGTTCTTC. Translated, it gives CASSFTSGHNEQFF.

The rearrangement joins TRBV28 to TRBJ1-5; D gene unclear. V was trimmed by 1 base and J by 5 bases, leaving 15 bases between them. Germline V gene sequence: CDR1 MDHEN, CDR2 SYDVKM. The CDR3 covers 16 residues. This chain's CDR3 is CASSLFNDAPDQPQHF. The CDR3 DNA is TGTGCCAGCAGTTTATTTAACGATGCGCCCGATCAGCCCCAGCATTTT.

This sequence joins TRBV6-1 and TRBJ1-5, with a tentative D call TRBD1 (5 bases). The germline V and J ends were trimmed by 7 bases and 2 bases, with 24 bases remaining between them. The CDR3 has 18 residues. Per the germline V gene, CDR1 is MNHNS and CDR2 is SASEGT. Written as DNA, the CDR3 is TGTGCCAGCACCAAAGAGGGGTCGGGGACGGGGGGCAATCAGCCCCAGCATTTT. Residues: CASTKEGSGTGGNQPQHF.

The V and J genes are TRBV6-2 or TRBV6-3 and TRBJ2-3; TRBD2 matches 9 bases. CDR3 length: 14 amino acids. V shed 6 bases and J 6 bases; nucleotides not matched to a gene: 7. Germline loops: CDR1 MNHEY, CDR2 SVGEGT. CDR3 sequence: CASRDSGSKDTQYF. CDR3 bases: TGTGCCAGCAGGGATAGCGGGAGCAAGGATACGCAGTATTTT.

There are a few counts of this clonotype. The chain employs TRBV24-1 and TRBJ2-1; D possibly uses TRBD1 or TRBD2 (6 bases each). With 2 bases removed from V and 2 bases from J, the gap between germline ends came to 12 bases. The CDR3 sequence is 16 residues long. Germline V gives CDR1 KGHDR, CDR2 SFDVKD. The CDR3 is CATSDSEGGTYNEQFF. In DNA form, the CDR3 reads TGTGCCACCAGTGATTCGGAAGGGGGGACCTACAATGAGCAGTTCTTC.

V and J are TRBV27 and TRBJ1-1, with D possibly matching TRBD1 (5 bases). The V and J ends lost 5 bases and 1 base respectively, with 17 bases between them. The germline CDR1 and CDR2 sequences are MNHEY and SMNVEV (reference sequence). The CDR3 covers 16 residues. The CDR3 here is CASSLGFGGENTEAFF. The CDR3 DNA is TGTGCCAGCAGTCTGGGTTTTGGGGGGGAGAACACTGAAGCTTTCTTT.

This clonotype was seen a few times. V and J are TRBV3-1 and TRBJ1-5, with D uncertain. V gave up 2 bases and J gave up 5 bases, with 10 bases separating them. Germline V gene lookup returns CDR1 LGHDT and CDR2 YNNKEL (reference sequence). The CDR3 spans 14 residues. The CDR3 here is CASSQMGNDQPQHF. The CDR3 nucleotides read TGTGCCAGCAGCCAAATGGGTAATGATCAGCCCCAGCATTTT.

This clonotype came up many times. The gene calls are TRBV20-1 and TRBJ1-5; TRBD1 matches 7 bases. V lost 0 bases to trimming and J lost 2 bases; unmatched junction nucleotides: 7. The CDR3 length is 16 residues. Germline loops: CDR1 DFQATT, CDR2 SNEGSKA (reference sequence). DNA for the CDR3: TGCAGTGCTAGAGATTGGGGCAGGGGGGGCAATCAGCCCCAGCATTTT. Its translation: CSARDWGRGGNQPQHF.

This clonotype has more than one count but fewer than ten. V is TRBV12-3 or TRBV12-4 and J is TRBJ1-1; D gene uncertain. The CDR3 is made up of 13 amino acids. Trimming removed 6 bases from V and 1 base from J, with 9 bases in between. The CDR3 DNA is TGTGCCAGCAGACTACAACAGAACACTGAAGCTTTCTTT. It codes for CASRLQQNTEAFF.

This clonotype was picked up a small number of times. V usage is TRBV7-3 and J usage is TRBJ2-1; 7 positions agree with TRBD2. The CDR3 totals 16 residues. Germline V gives CDR1 SGHTA, CDR2 FQGTGA. The V gene end was trimmed by 1 base and the J gene end by 4 bases; junction bases not matched to a gene: 7. The CDR3 DNA sequence: TGTGCCAGCAGCTTAATGGGCCTAGCGGCTTACAATGAGCAGTTCTTC. Its translation is CASSLMGLAAYNEQFF. Complete variable domain (other parts from reference TRBV7-3 and TRBJ2-1): GAGVSQTPSNKVTEKGKYVELRCDPISGHTALYWYRQSLGQGPEFLIYFQGTGAADDSGLPNDRFFAVRPEGSVSTLKIQRTERGDSAVYLCASSLMGLAAYNEQFFGPGTRLTVL.

There are a few counts of this clonotype. CDR3 protein: CASSLGTLGLESEAFF. The CDR3 DNA follows: TGTGCCAGCAGCTTAGGGACTCTCGGACTTGAATCTGAAGCTTTCTTT. V and J are TRBV11-2 and TRBJ1-1; D not certain. Germline CDR1 is SGHAT and CDR2 is FQNNGV. With 1 base removed from V and 6 bases from J, the gap between germline ends came to 18 bases. The CDR3 runs to 16 residues.

The chain combines TRBV5-6 with TRBJ2-7, with a tentative D call TRBD2 (5 bases). V lost 0 bases, J lost 9 bases, and 10 bases lay in between. The germline CDR1 and CDR2 sequences are SGHDT and YYEEEE. This CDR3 has 12 amino acids. The CDR3 DNA is TGTGCCAGCAGCTTGGGACCGGGAAGGCAGTACTTC. Translated, it gives CASSLGPGRQYF.

This clonotype was counted only a few times. The rearrangement links TRBV5-1 to TRBJ2-2, with D unresolved. The V and J ends lost 2 bases and 1 base respectively, with 6 bases between them. This CDR3 comprises 14 residues. Germline values: CDR1 SGHRS, CDR2 YFSETQ. The CDR3 here is CASSFTENTGELFF. The DNA for the CDR3 is TGCGCCAGCAGCTTTACAGAGAACACCGGGGAGCTGTTTTTT.

As for this clonotype: Its ends do not fully match the called genes, so a read error is possible. CDR3 residues: CACSLSYLSGQRRNEQFF. The CDR3 bases are TGTGCCTGCAGTTTATCCTACTTGAGCGGACAAAGACGCAATGAGCAGTTCTTC. The chain links TRBV12-3 or TRBV12-4 to TRBJ2-1, with D tentatively TRBD1 or TRBD2 (5 bases each). The CDR3 consists of 18 residues.

This clonotype was seen just once. The rearrangement links TRBV7-7 to TRBJ2-2; a possible D gene is TRBD2 (5 bases). Trimming cost V 11 bases and J 7 bases, with 11 bases left between them. In germline, CDR1 is SSHAT, CDR2 FNYEAQ (reference sequence). The CDR3 totals 11 residues. The CDR3 here is CAAGGRGELFF. CDR3 coding DNA: TGTGCCGCCGGCGGGCGCGGGGAGCTGTTTTTT.